Listed below are T cell receptor beta chains from one sample, sequenced in a study of glioma-infiltrating T cells after dendritic cell vaccination. Sequenced by immunoSEQ multiplex PCR; TCRdb stores in-frame clones only, minus some. Of 55,000 to 75,000 clones listed, approximately 83% are singletons. The source material was blood, sampled after dendritic cell vaccination. These receptors were obtained from a human donor with glioblastoma. The CDR3 runs from the conserved cysteine through the conserved F or W. Where a row states a size, it is once, few, many or the class of an expanded clone; other rows omit it.

J gene | V gene | clone size | CDR3 protein
TRBJ1-3 | TRBV27 | once | CASRQGVSGNTIYF
TRBJ2-7 | TRBV7-9 | NA | CASSSTLPRAIEQYF
TRBJ2-3 | TRBV27 | NA | CASSDRGPGVRGGTDTQYF
TRBJ2-5 | TRBV5-1 | NA | CASSLGRQETQYF
TRBJ1-1 | TRBV5-4 | few | CASSLGAENTEAFF
TRBJ2-7 | TRBV9 | NA | CASSSKLGGWQYF
TRBJ2-2 | TRBV9 | NA | CASSVTSGSGELFF
TRBJ1-1 | TRBV7-9 | NA | CASSKGDRGRGTEAFF
TRBJ1-1 | TRBV19 | few | CASSIPGLQKNTEAFF
TRBJ1-1 | TRBV2 | NA | CASRDYKGQENTEAFF
TRBJ2-1 | TRBV11-2 | NA | CASSWGRDEQFF
TRBJ2-7 | TRBV7-2 | NA | CASSLALAGNYEQYF
TRBJ2-7 | TRBV29-1 | NA | CSVGTGGYEQYF
TRBJ1-6 | TRBV10-2 | NA | CASSAQSYLGQGGPLHF
TRBJ1-6 | TRBV29-1 | NA | CSAKAGASDSPLHF
TRBJ1-6 | TRBV7-9 | many | CASSSAPGQGLLSSPLHF
TRBJ1-2 | TRBV19 | NA | CASSIGWTGGYGYTF
TRBJ2-1 | TRBV7-2 | NA | CASSAAGTGVNEQFF
TRBJ1-3 | TRBV4-2 | NA | CASSQDNQGDGNTIYF
TRBJ2-2 | TRBV7-9 | NA | CASRNQDRGLPGELFF
TRBJ1-6 | TRBV14 | NA | CASSPQGVWGSPLHF
TRBJ2-1 | TRBV30 | NA | CAWGGAFYNEQFF
TRBJ2-5 | TRBV29-1 | NA | CSAGYQETQYF
TRBJ2-7 | TRBV9 | NA | CASSYRGRNEQYF
TRBJ2-1 | TRBV5-1 | NA | CASRRGIDNEQFF
TRBJ1-2 | TRBV6-5 | NA | CASRRWTGTNYGYTF
TRBJ1-1 | TRBV30 | NA | CAWSVLLQGDTEAFF
TRBJ2-7 | TRBV15 | once | CATSERQVEQYF
TRBJ2-5 | TRBV11-3 | NA | CASSISSGGAVETQYF
TRBJ2-7 | TRBV11-3 | NA | CASSPWTSLSYEQYF
TRBJ2-7 | TRBV7-8 | NA | CASSGGSTYEQYF
TRBJ2-7 | TRBV5-1 | NA | CATKNTTSGVYEQYF
TRBJ2-3 | TRBV5-1 | NA | CASIPLSGGSDTQYF
TRBJ2-6 | TRBV19 | NA | CASSMGAGLGSGANVLTF
TRBJ1-5 | TRBV15 | NA | CATSRDSRTHQPQHF
TRBJ2-5 | TRBV7-9 | NA | CASSISSGDGTVYF
TRBJ1-1 | TRBV13 | once | CASSPTAGVNTEAFF
TRBJ2-5 | TRBV11-3 | few | CASSLGGWGPGRETQYF
TRBJ1-3 | TRBV7-8 | medium-sized | CASSMSAGGNTIYF
TRBJ2-1 | TRBV6-1 | NA | CASSEALVGVYNEQFF
TRBJ1-2 | TRBV10-2 | NA | CASSEYRAEGYTF
TRBJ2-5 | TRBV5-1 | NA | CASSLTTIGQGGGTQYF
TRBJ1-3 | TRBV30 | NA | CAWGTGAGNTIYF
TRBJ2-7 | TRBV19 | NA | CASSIDRQGIEQYF
TRBJ2-5 | TRBV6-4 | NA | CASSDDERGGLETQYF
TRBJ2-7 | TRBV7-9 | NA | CASSLRQDNEQYF
TRBJ2-2 | TRBV29-1 | NA | CSVEDQLAGATGELFF
TRBJ1-5 | TRBV19 | NA | CASSQTGWDQPQHF
TRBJ2-5 | TRBV13 | NA | CASSPTAGGQETQYF
TRBJ2-1 | TRBV10-1 | NA | CASRKEISGADEQFF
TRBJ1-5 | TRBV19 | NA | CASSLPGQGASNQPQHF
TRBJ1-6 | TRBV5-1 | NA | CASSLGPTGQLHF
TRBJ2-2 | TRBV5-1 | NA | CASSTALSQGASDTGELFF
TRBJ1-2 | TRBV18 | NA | CASSQRTGGALNGYTF
TRBJ2-5 | TRBV11-3 | NA | CASSILAGGQGETQYF
TRBJ2-5 | TRBV5-4 | NA | CASSMETGGGETQYF
TRBJ1-6 | TRBV19 | NA | CASSIYAGGNSPLHF
TRBJ2-7 | TRBV18 | NA | CASSVRQYEQYF
TRBJ1-6 | TRBV7-9 | NA | CASSLSGQGASPLHF